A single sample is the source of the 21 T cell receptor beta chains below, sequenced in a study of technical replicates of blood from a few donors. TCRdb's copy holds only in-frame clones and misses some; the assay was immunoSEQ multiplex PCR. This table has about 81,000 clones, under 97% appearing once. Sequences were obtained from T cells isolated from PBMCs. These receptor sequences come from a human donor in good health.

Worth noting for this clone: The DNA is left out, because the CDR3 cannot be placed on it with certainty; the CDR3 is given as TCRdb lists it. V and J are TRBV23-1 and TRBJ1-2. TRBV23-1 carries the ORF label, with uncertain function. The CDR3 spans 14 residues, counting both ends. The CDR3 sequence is CASSQGATPSVSHF.

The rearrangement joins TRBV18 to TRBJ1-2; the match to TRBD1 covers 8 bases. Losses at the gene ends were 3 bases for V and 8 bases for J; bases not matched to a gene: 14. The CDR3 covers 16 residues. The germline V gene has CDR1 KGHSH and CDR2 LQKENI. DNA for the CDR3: TGTGCCAGCTCACCGCTTTCCGGGACAGGTTTGGACGGCTACACCTTC. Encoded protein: CASSPLSGTGLDGYTF.

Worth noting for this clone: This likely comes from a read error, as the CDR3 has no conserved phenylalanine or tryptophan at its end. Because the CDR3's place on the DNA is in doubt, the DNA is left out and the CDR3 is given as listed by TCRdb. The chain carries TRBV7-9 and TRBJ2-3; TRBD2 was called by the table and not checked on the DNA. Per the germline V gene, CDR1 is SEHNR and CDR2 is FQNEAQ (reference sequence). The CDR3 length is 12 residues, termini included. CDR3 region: CASSFLTSGRLY.

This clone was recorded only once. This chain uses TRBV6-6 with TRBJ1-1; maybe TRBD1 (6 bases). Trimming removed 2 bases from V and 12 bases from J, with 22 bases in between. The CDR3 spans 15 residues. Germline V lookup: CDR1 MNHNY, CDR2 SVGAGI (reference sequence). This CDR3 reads CASSYKTQGTMISFF. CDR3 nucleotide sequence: TGTGCCAGCAGTTACAAAACACAGGGTACTATGATTTCTTTCTTT.

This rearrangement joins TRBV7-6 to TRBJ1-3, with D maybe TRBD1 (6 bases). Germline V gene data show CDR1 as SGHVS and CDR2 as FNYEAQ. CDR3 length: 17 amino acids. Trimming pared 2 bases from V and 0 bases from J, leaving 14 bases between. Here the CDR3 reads CASSLNPDSNSGNTIYF. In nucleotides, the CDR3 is TGTGCCAGCAGCTTAAATCCGGACAGTAACTCTGGAAACACCATATATTTT.

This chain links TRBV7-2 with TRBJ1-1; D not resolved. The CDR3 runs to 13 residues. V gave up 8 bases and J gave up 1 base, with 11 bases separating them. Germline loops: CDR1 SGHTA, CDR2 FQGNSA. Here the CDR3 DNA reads TGTGCCAGCTGGACCCGGGGGAACACTGAAGCTTTCTTT. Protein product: CASWTRGNTEAFF.

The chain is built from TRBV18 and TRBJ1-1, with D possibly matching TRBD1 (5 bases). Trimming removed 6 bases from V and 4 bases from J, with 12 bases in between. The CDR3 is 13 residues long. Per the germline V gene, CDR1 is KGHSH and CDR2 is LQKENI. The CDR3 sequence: CASSTVESTEAFF. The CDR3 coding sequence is TGTGCCAGCTCGACAGTGGAGAGCACTGAAGCTTTCTTT.

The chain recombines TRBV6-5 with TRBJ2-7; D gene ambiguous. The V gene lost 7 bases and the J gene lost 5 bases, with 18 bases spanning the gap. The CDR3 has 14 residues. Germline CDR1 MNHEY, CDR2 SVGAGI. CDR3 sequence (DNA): TGTGCCAGCAACGTCCCCGGTCTTCCCCACGAGCAGTACTTC. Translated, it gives CASNVPGLPHEQYF.

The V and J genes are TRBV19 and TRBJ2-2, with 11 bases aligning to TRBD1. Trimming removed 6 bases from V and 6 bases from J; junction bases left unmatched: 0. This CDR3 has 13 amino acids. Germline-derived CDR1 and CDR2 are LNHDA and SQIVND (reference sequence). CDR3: CASRGQGAGELFF. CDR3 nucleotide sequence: TGTGCCAGTAGGGGACAGGGGGCCGGGGAGCTGTTTTTT. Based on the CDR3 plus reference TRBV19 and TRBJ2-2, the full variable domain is DGGITQSPKYLFRKEGQNVTLSCEQNLNHDAMYWYRQDPGQGLRLIYYSQIVNDFQKGDIAEGYSVSREKKESFPLTVTSAQKNPTAFYLCASRGQGAGELFFGEGSRLTVL.

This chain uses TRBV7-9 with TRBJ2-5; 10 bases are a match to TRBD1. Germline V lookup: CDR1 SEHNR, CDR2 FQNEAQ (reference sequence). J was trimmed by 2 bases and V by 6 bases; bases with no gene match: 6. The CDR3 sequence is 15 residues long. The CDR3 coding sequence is TGTGCCAGCAGAGACGCGGACAGGGGGCAAGAGACCCAGTACTTC. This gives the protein CASRDADRGQETQYF.

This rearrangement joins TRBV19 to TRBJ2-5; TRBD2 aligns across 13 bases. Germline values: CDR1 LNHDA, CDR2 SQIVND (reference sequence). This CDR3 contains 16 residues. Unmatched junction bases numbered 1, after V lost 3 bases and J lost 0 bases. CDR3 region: CASSMGLAGYQETQYF. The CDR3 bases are TGTGCCAGTAGTATGGGACTAGCGGGGTACCAAGAGACCCAGTACTTC.

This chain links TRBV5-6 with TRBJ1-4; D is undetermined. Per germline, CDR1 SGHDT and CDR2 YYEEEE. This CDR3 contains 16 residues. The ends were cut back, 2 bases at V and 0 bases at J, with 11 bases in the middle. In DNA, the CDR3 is TGTGCCAGCAGCTTAGGTATACTAGCAACTAATGAAAAACTGTTTTTT. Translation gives CASSLGILATNEKLFF.

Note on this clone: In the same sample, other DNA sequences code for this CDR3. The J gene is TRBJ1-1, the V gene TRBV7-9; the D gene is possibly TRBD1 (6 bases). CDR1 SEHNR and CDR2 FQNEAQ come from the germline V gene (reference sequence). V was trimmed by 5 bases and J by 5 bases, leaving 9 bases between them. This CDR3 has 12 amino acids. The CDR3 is CASSLRGTEAFF. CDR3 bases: TGTGCCAGCAGCCTGAGGGGGACTGAAGCTTTCTTT.

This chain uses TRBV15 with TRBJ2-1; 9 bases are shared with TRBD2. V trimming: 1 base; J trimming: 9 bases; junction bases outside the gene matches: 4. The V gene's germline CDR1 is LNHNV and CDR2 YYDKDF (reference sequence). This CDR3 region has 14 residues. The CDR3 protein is CATSRVAGESEQFF. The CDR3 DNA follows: TGTGCCACCAGCAGAGTAGCGGGAGAGTCTGAGCAGTTCTTC.

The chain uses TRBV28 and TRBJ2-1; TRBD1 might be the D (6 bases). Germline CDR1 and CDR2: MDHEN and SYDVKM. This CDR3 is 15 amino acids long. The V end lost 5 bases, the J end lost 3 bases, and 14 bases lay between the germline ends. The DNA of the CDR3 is TGTGCCAGCAGTCACCGGACAGCGGTCTACAATGAGCAGTTCTTC. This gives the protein CASSHRTAVYNEQFF.

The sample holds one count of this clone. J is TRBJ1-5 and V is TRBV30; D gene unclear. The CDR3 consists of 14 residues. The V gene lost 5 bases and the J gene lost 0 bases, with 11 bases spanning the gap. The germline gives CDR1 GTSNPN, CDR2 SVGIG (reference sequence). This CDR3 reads CAWSSGFSNQPQHF. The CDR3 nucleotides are TGTGCCTGGTCTTCGGGATTTAGCAATCAGCCCCAGCATTTT.

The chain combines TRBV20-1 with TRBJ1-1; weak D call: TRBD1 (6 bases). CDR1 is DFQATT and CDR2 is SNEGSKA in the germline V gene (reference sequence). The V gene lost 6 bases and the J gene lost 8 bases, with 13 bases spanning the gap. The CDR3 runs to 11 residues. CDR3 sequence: CSAAQGDEAFF. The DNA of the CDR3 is TGCAGTGCGGCACAGGGAGACGAAGCTTTCTTT.

Here the CDR3 reads CASSSSSDPPYEQYF. In DNA, the CDR3 is TGTGCCAGCAGCTCTTCTAGCGACCCCCCCTACGAGCAGTACTTC. This chain uses TRBV5-4 with TRBJ2-7, with D perhaps matching TRBD2 (6 bases). The V end lost 3 bases, the J end lost 2 bases, and 15 bases lay between the germline ends. CDR1 is SGHNT and CDR2 is YYREEE in the germline V gene (reference sequence). The CDR3 sequence is 15 residues long.

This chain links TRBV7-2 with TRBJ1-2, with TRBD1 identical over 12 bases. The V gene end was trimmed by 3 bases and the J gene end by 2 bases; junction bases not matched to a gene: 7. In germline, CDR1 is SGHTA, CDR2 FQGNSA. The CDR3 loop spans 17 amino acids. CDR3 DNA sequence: TGTGCCAGCAGCTTTGCCGGGACAGGGGGCGGAAACTATGGCTACACCTTC. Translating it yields CASSFAGTGGGNYGYTF. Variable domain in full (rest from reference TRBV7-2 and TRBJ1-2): GAGVSQSPSNKVTEKGKDVELRCDPISGHTALYWYRQSLGQGLEFLIYFQGNSAPDKSGLPSDRFSAERTGGSVSTLTIQRTQQEDSAVYLCASSFAGTGGGNYGYTFGSGTRLTVV.

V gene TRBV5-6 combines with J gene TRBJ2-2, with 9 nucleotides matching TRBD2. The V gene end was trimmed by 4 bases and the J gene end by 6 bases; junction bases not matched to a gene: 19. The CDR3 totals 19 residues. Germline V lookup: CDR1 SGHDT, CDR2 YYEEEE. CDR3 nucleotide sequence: TGTGCCAGCAGCGGTTCGCTGTTGAGTAGCGGGAGAAGGGCCGGGGAGCTGTTTTTT. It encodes CASSGSLLSSGRRAGELFF.

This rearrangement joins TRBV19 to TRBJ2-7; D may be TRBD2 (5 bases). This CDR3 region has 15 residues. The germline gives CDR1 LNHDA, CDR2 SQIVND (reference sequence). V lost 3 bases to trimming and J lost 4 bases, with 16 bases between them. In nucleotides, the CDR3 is TGTGCCAGTAGTATTAGAGGGATAGGCCCTTACGAGCAGTACTTC. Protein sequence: CASSIRGIGPYEQYF.